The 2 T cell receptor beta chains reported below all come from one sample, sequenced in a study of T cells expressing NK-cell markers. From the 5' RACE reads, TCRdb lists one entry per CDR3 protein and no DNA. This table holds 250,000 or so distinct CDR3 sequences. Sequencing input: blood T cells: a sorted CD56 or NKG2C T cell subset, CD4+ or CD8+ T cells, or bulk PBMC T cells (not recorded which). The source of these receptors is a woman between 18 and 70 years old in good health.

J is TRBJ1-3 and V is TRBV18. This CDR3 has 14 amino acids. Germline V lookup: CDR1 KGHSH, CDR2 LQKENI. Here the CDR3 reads CASSPAASRNTIYF.

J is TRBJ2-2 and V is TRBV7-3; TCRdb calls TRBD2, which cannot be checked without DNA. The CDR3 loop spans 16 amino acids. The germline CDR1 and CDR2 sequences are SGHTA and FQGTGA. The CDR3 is CASSLNGPSNTGELFF.